The source of this T cell receptor beta chain is a study of blood T cell repertoires in COVID-19. Study summary: Some COVID-19 samples were acute and others convalescent; all came from the United States, Italy and Spain. PBMCs, B-cell-depleted T cells, or T cells were the source of the cDNA or gDNA that made up the material.

The germline CDR1 and CDR2 sequences are SGHAT and FQNNGV. With 0 bases clipped from V and 1 base from J, the junction kept 1 base outside the gene matches. The CDR3 sequence is 16 residues long. In the study's own analysis: Nucleated cell number was recorded as an estimate derived from reference gene primer amplification. The protocol was immunoSEQ multiplex PCR, while the TCRdb copy is restricted to in-frame clones and leaves out a portion. That table gives V, J and clone size, and the DNA gave D and trimming. The sample has 200,000 to 250,000 clones; about 84% are singletons. The chain couples TRBV11-2 to TRBJ2-2; TRBD2 aligns across 8 bases. Sequenced input: peripheral blood. The TCR sequence derives from a human donor in a cohort sampled during active COVID-19. The CDR3, as DNA: TGTGCCAGCAGCTTAGAGGCGGGGGGGAACACCGGGGAGCTGTTTTTT. Protein sequence: CASSLEAGGNTGELFF.